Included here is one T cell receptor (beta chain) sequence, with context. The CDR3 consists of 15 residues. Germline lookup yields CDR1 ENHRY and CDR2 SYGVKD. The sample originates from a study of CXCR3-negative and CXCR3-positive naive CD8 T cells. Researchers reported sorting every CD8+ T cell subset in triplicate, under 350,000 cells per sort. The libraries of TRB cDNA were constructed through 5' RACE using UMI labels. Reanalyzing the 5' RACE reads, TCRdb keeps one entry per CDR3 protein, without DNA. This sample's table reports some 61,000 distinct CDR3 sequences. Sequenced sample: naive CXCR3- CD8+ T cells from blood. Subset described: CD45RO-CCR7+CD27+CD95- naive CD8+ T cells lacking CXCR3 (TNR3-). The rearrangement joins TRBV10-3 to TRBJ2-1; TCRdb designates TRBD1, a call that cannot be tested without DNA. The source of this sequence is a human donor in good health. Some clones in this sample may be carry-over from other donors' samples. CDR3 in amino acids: CAISEVAGAYNEQFF.